The rows below give T cell receptor beta chains drawn from one sample of a study of naive and memory T cell subsets. TCRdb passed the 5' RACE reads through MiXCR, listing each CDR3 protein once. The data show tens of thousands of distinct CDR3 sequences, less than 5% seen once. The source of these receptors is a male donor in good health. CDR3s include the opening cysteine and the closing phenylalanine or tryptophan. The D gene is left open where the match is weak. Clone size is given for some rows only: seen once, a few or many times, or a class if the clone is expanded.

CDR3nt,CDR3aa,d_gene,v_gene,abundance,j_gene
TGTGCCAGCAGTTCTACAAGGCAGTCCGGAAACACCATATATTTT,CASSSTRQSGNTIYF,-,TRBV6-2/TRBV6-3,many,TRBJ1-3
TGCAGTGCCCACCTTCCCCCGGCATATTTCTTC,CSAHLPPAYFF,-,TRBV20-1,few,TRBJ2-1
TGTGCCAGCAGCCTGACCCTTAATGAAAAACTGTTTTTT,CASSLTLNEKLFF,-,TRBV28,few,TRBJ1-4
TGTGCCAGCTCACCACGAGGGCTTGTTGAAAAACTGTTTTTT,CASSPRGLVEKLFF,-,TRBV18,many,TRBJ1-4
TGTGCCAGCAGCTTGGACAGGGGTCGCGAGCAGTACTTC,CASSLDRGREQYF,TRBD1,TRBV11-2,many,TRBJ2-7
TGCGCCAGCAGCCCCTGGTACGGGGGGTACGAGCAGTACTTC,CASSPWYGGYEQYF,TRBD2,TRBV4-3,many,TRBJ2-7
TGCGCCAGCAGCCAGGGCGTGGGGGCTAGCGGCTTCATCACAGATACGCAGTATTTT,CASSQGVGASGFITDTQYF,-,TRBV4-1,many,TRBJ2-3
TGTGCCAGCAGATCCCTTAGCGGGGGGGCCGGTAATGAGCAGTTCTTC,CASRSLSGGAGNEQFF,TRBD2,TRBV12-3/TRBV12-4,many,TRBJ2-1
TGCAGTGCTCAGACAGGTGTATCCTACGAGCAGTACTTC,CSAQTGVSYEQYF,-,TRBV20-1,many,TRBJ2-7
TGTGCCAGCAGTTTGCGGGGGGAGACCCAGTACTTC,CASSLRGETQYF,TRBD2,TRBV28,many,TRBJ2-5
TGTGCCACCAGTGACCCGGGACTCCAAGAGACCCAGTACTTC,CATSDPGLQETQYF,-,TRBV24-1,many,TRBJ2-5
TGTGCCAGCAGCTTAAGGGTGACAGGGGGCGAGAATGAGCAGTTCTTC,CASSLRVTGGENEQFF,TRBD1,TRBV7-7,many,TRBJ2-1
TGTGCCAGTACCTACGGACCGGAGACCTACGAGCAGTACTTC,CASTYGPETYEQYF,-,TRBV19,many,TRBJ2-7
TGTGCCAGCAGTTCCCACCTAGCGGTCTACGAGCAGTACTTC,CASSSHLAVYEQYF,TRBD2,TRBV12-3/TRBV12-4,many,TRBJ2-7
TGCAGCGGTGGGAGGGAGGAGTGGAAGGAGCAGTACTTC,CSGGREEWKEQYF,TRBD2,TRBV29-1,many,TRBJ2-7
TGTGCCAGCAGCTTACGGCTAGCGGGCTCCTACAATGAGCAGTTCTTC,CASSLRLAGSYNEQFF,TRBD2,TRBV7-3,many,TRBJ2-1
TGCGCCAGCCAAAGCCAGGCGATCAGCTCCTACAATGAGCAGTTCTTC,CASQSQAISSYNEQFF,-,TRBV10-2,-,TRBJ2-1
TGCAGTGCTGTTGACTCCCTCTCCTACAATGAGCAGTTCTTC,CSAVDSLSYNEQFF,-,TRBV20-1,many,TRBJ2-1
TGTGCCAGCAGCCAAAGGGACAGCAATCAGCCCCAGCATTTT,CASSQRDSNQPQHF,-,TRBV4-2,many,TRBJ1-5
TGTGCCAGCAGCTTGTCAGGGGCTGGGGCCAACGTCCTGACTTTC,CASSLSGAGANVLTF,-,TRBV13,many,TRBJ2-6
TGTGCCAGCAGAGTGGGAGTGACTAGCGGGAGGAGGAGCGGGGGCGAGCAGTACTTC,CASRVGVTSGRRSGGEQYF,TRBD2,TRBV28,many,TRBJ2-7
TGCAGCGCCAACGACAGGGCAGAGACCCAGTACTTC,CSANDRAETQYF,TRBD1,TRBV29-1,many,TRBJ2-5
TGTGCCAGCAGCTCTCCATCCGGATCTAGCGAGCAGTACTTC,CASSSPSGSSEQYF,-,TRBV7-2,many,TRBJ2-7
TGCGCCAGCAGCCAAGTTCAGGGACTAGCGGGACAAGAGACCCAGTACTTC,CASSQVQGLAGQETQYF,TRBD2,TRBV4-1,many,TRBJ2-5
TGTGCCAGCAGCCAGGATATCCCGGGGGCGTCTGGCTACAATGAGCAGTTCTTC,CASSQDIPGASGYNEQFF,-,TRBV11-1,many,TRBJ2-1